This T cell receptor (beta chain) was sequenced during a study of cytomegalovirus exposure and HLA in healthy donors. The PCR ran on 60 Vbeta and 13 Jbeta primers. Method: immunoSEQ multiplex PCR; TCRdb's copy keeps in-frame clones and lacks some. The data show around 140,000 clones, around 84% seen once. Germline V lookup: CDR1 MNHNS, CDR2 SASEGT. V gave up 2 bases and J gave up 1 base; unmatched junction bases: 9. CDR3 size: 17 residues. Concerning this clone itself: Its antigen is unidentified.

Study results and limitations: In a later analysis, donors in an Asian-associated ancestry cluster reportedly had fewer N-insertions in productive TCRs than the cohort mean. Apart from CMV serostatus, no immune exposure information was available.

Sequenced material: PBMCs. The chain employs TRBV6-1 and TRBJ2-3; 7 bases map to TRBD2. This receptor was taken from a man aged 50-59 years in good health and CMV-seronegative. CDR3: CASSEHPRGTRTDTQYF. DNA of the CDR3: TGTGCCAGCAGTGAACACCCGCGGGGGACCCGCACAGATACGCAGTATTTT.